The source of this T cell receptor (beta chain) is a study of OX40 agonist ivuxolimab in advanced cancers. Overall study: Prior therapy, whether anti-PD-1, anti-PD-L1 or anti-CTLA-4, was allowed, and approximately 37% had some. Three dose-escalation patients had partial responses: one with hepatocellular carcinoma and two with cutaneous melanoma.

This CDR3 contains 16 residues. Germline V gene lookup returns CDR1 SEHNR and CDR2 FQNEAQ (reference sequence). The ends lost 5 bases at V and 2 bases at J; junction bases unmatched: 5. Here immunoSEQ multiplex PCR was the method, and the copy in TCRdb shows in-frame clones only, minus some. The sample lists some 130,000 clones, roughly nine tenths occurring once. This clone was counted between two and nine times. Its antigen is undetermined. Study findings and constraints: Expanded peripheral T-cell antigen specificity went undetermined.

The clonotype originates from an adult with an advanced solid tumor such as melanoma, head and neck, liver or kidney cancer. The specimen comprised CD4+ or CD8+ T cells sorted from blood, sampled in a trial of the OX40 agonist ivuxolimab. This chain connects TRBV7-9 to TRBJ2-2; 10 bases map to TRBD2. Written as DNA, the CDR3 is TGTGCCAGCAGCCCTTGGACTAGCGGAAACACCGGGGAGCTGTTTTTT. Its translation: CASSPWTSGNTGELFF.